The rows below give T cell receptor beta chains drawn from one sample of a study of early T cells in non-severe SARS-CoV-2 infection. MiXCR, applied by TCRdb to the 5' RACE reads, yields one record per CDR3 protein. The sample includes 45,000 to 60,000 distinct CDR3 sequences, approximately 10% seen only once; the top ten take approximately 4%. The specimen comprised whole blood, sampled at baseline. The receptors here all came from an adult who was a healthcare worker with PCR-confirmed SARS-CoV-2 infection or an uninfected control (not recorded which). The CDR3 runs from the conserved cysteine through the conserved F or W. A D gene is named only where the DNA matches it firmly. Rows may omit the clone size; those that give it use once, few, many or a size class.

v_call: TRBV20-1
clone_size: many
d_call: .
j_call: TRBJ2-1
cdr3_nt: TGCAGTGCTCCCCTGACGGATTACAATGAGCAGTTCTTC
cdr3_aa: CSAPLTDYNEQFF

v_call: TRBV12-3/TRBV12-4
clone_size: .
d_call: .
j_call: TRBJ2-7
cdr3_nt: TGTGCCAGCAGCCAAAGGGGGGGCTCCTACGAGCAGTACTTC
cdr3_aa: CASSQRGGSYEQYF

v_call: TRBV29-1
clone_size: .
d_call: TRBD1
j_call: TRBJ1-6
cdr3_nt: TGCAGCGTGGGACAGGGGGATAATTCACCCCTCCACTTT
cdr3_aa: CSVGQGDNSPLHF

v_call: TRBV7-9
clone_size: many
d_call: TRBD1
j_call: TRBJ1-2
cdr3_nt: TGTGCCAGCAGCTGGGACAGCCCTGGCTACACCTTC
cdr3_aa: CASSWDSPGYTF

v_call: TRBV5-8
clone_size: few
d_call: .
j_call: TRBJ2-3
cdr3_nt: TGTGCCAGCAGCTTGGATCCGGGCACAGATACGCAGTATTTT
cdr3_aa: CASSLDPGTDTQYF

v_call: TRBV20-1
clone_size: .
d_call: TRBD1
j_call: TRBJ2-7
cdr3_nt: TGCAGTGCTTGGCCAGGGGGTCTCCCCTACGAGCAGTACTTC
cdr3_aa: CSAWPGGLPYEQYF

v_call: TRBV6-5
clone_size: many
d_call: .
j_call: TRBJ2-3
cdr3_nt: TGTGCCAGCAGTTACTCGCGTAGCGGAGCCACAGATACGCAGTATTTT
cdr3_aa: CASSYSRSGATDTQYF

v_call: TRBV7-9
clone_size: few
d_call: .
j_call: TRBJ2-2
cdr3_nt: TGTGCCAGCAGCCCCCCCCCCACCGGGGAGCTGTTTTTT
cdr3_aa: CASSPPPTGELFF

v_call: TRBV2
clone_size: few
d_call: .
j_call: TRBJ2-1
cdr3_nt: TGTGCCAGCAGGGGATCGAGTGAGCAGTTCTTC
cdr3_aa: CASRGSSEQFF

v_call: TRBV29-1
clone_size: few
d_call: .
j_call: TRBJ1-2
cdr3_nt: TGCAGCGTTTCCGCGGCCGGCCGGGGCTATGGCTACACCTTC
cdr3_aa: CSVSAAGRGYGYTF

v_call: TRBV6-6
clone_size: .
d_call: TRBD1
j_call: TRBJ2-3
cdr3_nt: TGTGCCAGCAGGCGACAGGGTTCCACAGATACGCAGTATTTT
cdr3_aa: CASRRQGSTDTQYF

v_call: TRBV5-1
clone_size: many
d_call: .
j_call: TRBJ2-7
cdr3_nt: TGCGCCAGCAGCCCAGGGCTCGAGCAGTACTTC
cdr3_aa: CASSPGLEQYF

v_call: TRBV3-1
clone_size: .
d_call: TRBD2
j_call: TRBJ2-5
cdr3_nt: TGTGCCTCACAGCTACGGCTAGCGGGGGCCCAAGAGACCCAGTACTTC
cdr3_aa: CASQLRLAGAQETQYF

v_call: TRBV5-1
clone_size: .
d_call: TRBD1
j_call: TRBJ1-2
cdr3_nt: TGCGCCAGCAGCCAAGGGACAGAGGAAGGCTACACCTTC
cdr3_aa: CASSQGTEEGYTF

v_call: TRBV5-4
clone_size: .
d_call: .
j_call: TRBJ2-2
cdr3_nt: TGCCTTTATAATGGCGGGGGCCTTAACACCGGGGAGCTGTTTTTT
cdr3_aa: CLYNGGGLNTGELFF

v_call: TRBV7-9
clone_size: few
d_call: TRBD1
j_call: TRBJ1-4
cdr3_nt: TGTGCCAGCAGCCCCCTACCAGGGGGAGTAACTAATGAAAAACTGTTTTTT
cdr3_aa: CASSPLPGGVTNEKLFF

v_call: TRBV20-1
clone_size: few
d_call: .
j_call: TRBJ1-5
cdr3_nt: TGCAGTGCTAGTGGGTCGGGTAATCAGCCCCAGCATTTT
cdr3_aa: CSASGSGNQPQHF

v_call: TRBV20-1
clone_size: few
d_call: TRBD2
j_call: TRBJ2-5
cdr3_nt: TGCAGTGTTAGTCAGACTAGCGGGACCCAGTACTTC
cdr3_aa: CSVSQTSGTQYF

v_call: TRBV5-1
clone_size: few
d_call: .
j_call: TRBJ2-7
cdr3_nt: TGCGCCAGCAGCTCCGACTCGTCCAGCGAGCAGTACTTC
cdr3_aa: CASSSDSSSEQYF

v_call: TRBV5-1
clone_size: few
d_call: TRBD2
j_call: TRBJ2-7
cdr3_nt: TGCGCCAGCAGCGGGGTAGCGGGAGGAGGAGAGCAGTACTTC
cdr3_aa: CASSGVAGGGEQYF

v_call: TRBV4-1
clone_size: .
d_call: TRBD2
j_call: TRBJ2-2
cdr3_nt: TGCGCCAGCAGCCAAGATCGTCGGCGGGGGGACACCGGGGAGCTGTTTTTT
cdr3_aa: CASSQDRRRGDTGELFF

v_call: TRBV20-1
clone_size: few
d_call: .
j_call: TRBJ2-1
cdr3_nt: TGCAGTGCTAGAGGAGCTAGCGAAAACAATGAGCAGTTCTTC
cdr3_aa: CSARGASENNEQFF

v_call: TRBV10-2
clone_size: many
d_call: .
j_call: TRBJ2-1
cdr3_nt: TGCGCCAGCAGTGAGCCCTCTGGGGGACCCAGTCACAATGAGCAGTTCTTC
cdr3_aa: CASSEPSGGPSHNEQFF

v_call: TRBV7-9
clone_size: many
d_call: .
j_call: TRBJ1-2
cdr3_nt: TGTGCCAGCAGCTTAAGGCCTGACAGCTATGGCTACACCTTC
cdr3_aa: CASSLRPDSYGYTF

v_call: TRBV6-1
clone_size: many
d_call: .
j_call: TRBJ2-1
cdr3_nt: TGTGCCAGCAAAATTCGGGCGGATAAAGCCTACAATGAGCAGTTCTTC
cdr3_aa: CASKIRADKAYNEQFF

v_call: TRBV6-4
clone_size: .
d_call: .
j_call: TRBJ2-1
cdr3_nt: TGTGCCAGCAGTGAACGACCGGGTGGCCCGAGCTCCTACAATGAGCAGTTCTTC
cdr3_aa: CASSERPGGPSSYNEQFF

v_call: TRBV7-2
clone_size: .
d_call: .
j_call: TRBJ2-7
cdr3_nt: TGTGCCAGCAGCTTAGCGGGAGGCAACGAGCAGTACTTC
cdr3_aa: CASSLAGGNEQYF

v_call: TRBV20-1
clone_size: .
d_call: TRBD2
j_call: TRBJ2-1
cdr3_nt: TGCAGTGCTAGGGCTCCTGGACTAGCGGGAACTGAGCAGTTCTTC
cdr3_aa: CSARAPGLAGTEQFF

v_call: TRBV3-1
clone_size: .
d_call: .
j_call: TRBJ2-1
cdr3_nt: TGTGCCAGCAGCCAAGGAGTCGGGACCTCCTACAATGAGCAGTTCTTC
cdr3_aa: CASSQGVGTSYNEQFF

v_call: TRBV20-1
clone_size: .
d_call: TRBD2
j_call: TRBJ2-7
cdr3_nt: TGCAGTGCTAGCGGGGCTAGCGGGAGTCTAGGCGAGCAGTACTTC
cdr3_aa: CSASGASGSLGEQYF

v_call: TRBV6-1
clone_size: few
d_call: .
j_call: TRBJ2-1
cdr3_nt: TGTGCCAGCAGTGTCGGAGGGTTCGTCTACAATGAGCAGTTCTTC
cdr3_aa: CASSVGGFVYNEQFF

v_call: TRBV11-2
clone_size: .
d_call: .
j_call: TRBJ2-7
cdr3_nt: TGTGCCAGCAGCTTCTCGATCGGGTCCCCCTACGAGCAGTACTTC
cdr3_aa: CASSFSIGSPYEQYF

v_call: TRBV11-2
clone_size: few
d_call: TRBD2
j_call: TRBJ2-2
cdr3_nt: TGTGCCAGCAGCTTAACCCGTAACCATAAACCTATGAGACTAGCGAGCACCGGGGAGCTGTTTTTT
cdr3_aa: CASSLTRNHKPMRLASTGELFF

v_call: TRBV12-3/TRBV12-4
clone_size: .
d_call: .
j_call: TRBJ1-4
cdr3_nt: TGTGCCAGCTGTCTTAACAGGGCAACTAATGAAAAACTGTTTTTT
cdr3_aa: CASCLNRATNEKLFF

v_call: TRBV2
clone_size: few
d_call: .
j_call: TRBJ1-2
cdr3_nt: TGTGCCAGCAGGGAGGGACAACCTAACGACGGGGGCTACACCTTC
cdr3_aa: CASREGQPNDGGYTF

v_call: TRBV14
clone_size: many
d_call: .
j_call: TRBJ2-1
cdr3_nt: TGTGCCAGCAGCCCAAGAATTGGGGCGGTCCACAATGAGCAGTTCTTC
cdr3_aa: CASSPRIGAVHNEQFF

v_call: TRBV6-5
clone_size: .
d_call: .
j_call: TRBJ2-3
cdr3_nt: TGTGCCAGCAGTATCCGGGCGAGGGATACGCAGTATTTT
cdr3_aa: CASSIRARDTQYF

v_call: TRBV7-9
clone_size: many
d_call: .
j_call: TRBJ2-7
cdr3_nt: TGTGCCAGCAGCTACAATGGAAACGAGCAGTACTTC
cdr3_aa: CASSYNGNEQYF

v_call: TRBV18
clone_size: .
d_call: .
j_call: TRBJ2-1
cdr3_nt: TGTGCCAGCTCAGGGGCAGGCCTAGAGCAGTTCTTC
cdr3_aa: CASSGAGLEQFF

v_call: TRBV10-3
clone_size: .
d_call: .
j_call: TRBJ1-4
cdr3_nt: TGTGCCATCAGTGAGGGGGGACCGATTAATGAAAAACTGTTTTTT
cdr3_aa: CAISEGGPINEKLFF

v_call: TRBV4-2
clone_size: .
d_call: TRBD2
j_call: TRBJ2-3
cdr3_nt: TGTGCCAGCAGCCAAGATTGGGCTAGCGGGGGGCCGATCACAGATACGCAGTATTTT
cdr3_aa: CASSQDWASGGPITDTQYF

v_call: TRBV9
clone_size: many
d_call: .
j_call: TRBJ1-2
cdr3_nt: TGTGCCAGCAGCGCAGAAAACTATGGCTACACCTTC
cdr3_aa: CASSAENYGYTF

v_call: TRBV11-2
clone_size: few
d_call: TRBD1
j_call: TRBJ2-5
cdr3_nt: TGTGCCAGCAGCTTAGATAGGGACAGATTGGGCCAAGAGACCCAGTACTTC
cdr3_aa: CASSLDRDRLGQETQYF

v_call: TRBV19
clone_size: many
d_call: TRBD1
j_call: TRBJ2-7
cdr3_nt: TGTGCCAGTAGTGGGCAGGGGGCCCACGAGCAGTACTTC
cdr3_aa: CASSGQGAHEQYF

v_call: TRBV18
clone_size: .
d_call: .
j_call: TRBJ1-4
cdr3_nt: TGTGCCAGCTCACCGGCCCAGGGGCGTGAAAAACTGTTTTTT
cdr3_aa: CASSPAQGREKLFF

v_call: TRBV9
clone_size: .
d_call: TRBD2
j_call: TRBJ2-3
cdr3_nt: TGTGCCAGCAGCGTGGGGACTAGCGGCCGCACAGATACGCAGTATTTT
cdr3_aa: CASSVGTSGRTDTQYF

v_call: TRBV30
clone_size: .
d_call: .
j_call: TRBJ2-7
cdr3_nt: TGTGCCTGGAGTTCCGGGACTGCGGGCGAGCAGTACTTC
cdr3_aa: CAWSSGTAGEQYF

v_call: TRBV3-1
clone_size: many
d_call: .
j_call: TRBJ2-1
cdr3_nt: TGTGCCAGCAGCCAAGGTCGGACTACCGCCGGGCAGTTCTTC
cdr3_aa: CASSQGRTTAGQFF

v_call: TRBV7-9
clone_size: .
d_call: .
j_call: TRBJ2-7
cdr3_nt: TGTGCCAGCTCCTCATCGTGGATCTACGAGCAGTACTTC
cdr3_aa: CASSSSWIYEQYF

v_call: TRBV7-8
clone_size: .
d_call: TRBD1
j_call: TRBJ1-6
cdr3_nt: TGTGCCAGCAGATCCAGACAGGGGGATTCACCCCTCCACTTT
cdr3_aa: CASRSRQGDSPLHF

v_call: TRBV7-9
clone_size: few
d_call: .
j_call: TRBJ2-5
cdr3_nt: TGTGCCAGCCAGGGAGGGGGCGAGACCCAGTACTTC
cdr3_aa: CASQGGGETQYF

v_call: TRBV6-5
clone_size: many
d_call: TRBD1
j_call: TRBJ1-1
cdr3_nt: TGTGCCAGCAGGTCCGGGACAGGCTCTGAAGCTTTCTTT
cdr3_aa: CASRSGTGSEAFF

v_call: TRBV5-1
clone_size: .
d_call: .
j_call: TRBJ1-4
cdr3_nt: TGCGCCAGCAGCATACAGGGAGAAGATGAAAAACTGTTTTTT
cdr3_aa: CASSIQGEDEKLFF

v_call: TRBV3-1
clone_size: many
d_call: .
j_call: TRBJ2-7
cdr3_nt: TGTGCCAGCAGCCAAGATTACAGGGCACAAATCGAGCAGTACTTC
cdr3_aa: CASSQDYRAQIEQYF

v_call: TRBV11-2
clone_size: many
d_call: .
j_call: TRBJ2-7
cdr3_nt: TGTGCCAGCAGCCCATCACGGGTTTCCTCCTACGAGCAGTACTTC
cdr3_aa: CASSPSRVSSYEQYF

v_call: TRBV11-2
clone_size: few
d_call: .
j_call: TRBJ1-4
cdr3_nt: TGTGCCAGCAGCGGGGGACGGCGTAATGAAAAACTGTTTTTT
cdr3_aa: CASSGGRRNEKLFF